This T cell receptor (beta chain) was observed in a study of T-cell reconstitution after alpha-beta-depleted transplantation in children (dated by TCRdb to about 2016). For the wider study: Using TCR repertoire profiling, the study quantitatively followed how T-cell immune reconstitution unfolded in children after TCRalphabeta/CD19-depleted allogeneic hematopoietic cell transplantation. Results the study describes overall, beyond this receptor: In some patients, high TCRbeta diversity at day 60 was attributed to recipient T cells and intrathymic progenitors that had survived conditioning. The apparently early alphabetaT-cell count recovery about two months after transplant was reportedly dependent on only several hundred rapidly expanded clones derived from non-depleted graft cells. Hyperexpanded clone frequencies declined over subsequent months; after one year, T-cell counts and TCRbeta diversity were mostly attributed to newly produced T cells.

This clonotype was observed at least ten times. Its antigen is currently not known. One base away there is no much larger clone; base qualities are not given. In the germline V gene (reference sequence), CDR1 corresponds to SEHNR and CDR2 to FQNEAQ. V sheds 5 bases and J sheds 3 bases, leaving 19 bases between their ends. The CDR3, from cysteine to phenylalanine, totals 16 residues. CDR3 DNA only is kept here, 48 bases in frame from base 1. The sample's treatment or condition, from its label and the paper: allogeneic hematopoietic cell transplantation with graft depleted of TCRalphabeta T cells and CD19 B cells. TCRalphabeta/CD19-depleted allogeneic hematopoietic cell grafts were given to the transplant recipients, all of whom were children. The library was made by PCR. The sequencer was an Illumina HiSeq 2500. TCR libraries were prepared with molecular barcoding, using unique molecular identifiers to normalize TCRbeta repertoire quantification. TCRdb applied fastp at Q25 and MiXCR to the public reads, then kept only in-frame beta chains. Every CDR3 protein is listed once, alongside the most common genes and DNA of its rows. The sample has 480,000 or so distinct CDR3 sequences on record, approximately 10% of them singletons. The ten largest clones represent approximately 2% of the sample.

This receptor chain uses TRBV7-9 and TRBJ1-1, with an unclear D gene assignment. The specimen was PBMCs, collected before TCRalphabeta/CD19-depleted stem cell transplant. This TCR came from a child under 10 years old with inherited bone marrow failure, due to receive a stem cell transplant. The DNA reads as follows: TGTGCCAGCAGCCCTAGGGTGGGTTACGGGGACACTGAAGCTTTCTTT. It codes for CASSPRVGYGDTEAFF.